This T cell receptor beta chain is from a study of T cells in women clearing cervical HPV infection. Regarding this clone: Antigen unknown.

Average input was approximately 1,200 ng genomic DNA for immunoSEQ TCR beta CDR3 amplification. Assay: immunoSEQ multiplex PCR; the TCRdb copy retains only in-frame clones and omits some. This sample contains 45,000 to 55,000 clones. Overall study findings and caveats: Richness differences could reflect unmeasured T-cell content per sample.

Sequencing was carried out using blood buffy coat. This TCR was sampled from a woman between 18 and 70 years old with a cervical HPV16 infection that either progressed to CIN3+ or cleared (not recorded which).

CDR3 in amino acids: CAISASRGNYGYTF. The CDR3 bases that were read are TGTGCCATCAGCGCTTCCCGGGGGAACTATGGC. The genes are TRBV10-3 and TRBJ1-2, with a tentative D call TRBD1 (5 bases). The read comes to an end 3 residues before the CDR3 does, leaving the germline J gene to fill in the end. The CDR3 is 14 residues long. Germline V CDR1 and CDR2: ENHRY, SYGVKD. Trimming pared 6 bases from V and 2 bases from J, leaving 13 bases between.